This is a list of T cell receptor beta chains from one sample in a study of shared clonotypes between healthy human individuals. TCRdb keeps only in-frame clones here, not all; method: immunoSEQ multiplex PCR. Counted here are over 850,000 clones, about four fifths occurring once; the ten biggest clones make up 0.6% to 0.75%. Sequenced material: memory CD4+ T cells from PBMCs. Source of these receptors: a man aged 18-30 years in good health. Some clones in this sample may be carry-over from other donors' samples. Each CDR3 is given with its conserved first and last residue. D genes are given only for firm matches. Only some rows state a clone size, as once, few, many or a class for expanded clones.

TRBD2	TRBV13	many	TRBJ2-4	CASSLRGLRLFLAKNIQYF
NA	TRBV28	NA	TRBJ1-2	CASSPARREGYTF
NA	TRBV6-1	NA	TRBJ1-5	CASSERSRPNQPQHF
NA	TRBV28	NA	TRBJ2-1	CASTPPGTPFYNEQFF
NA	TRBV5-1	few	TRBJ2-7	CASSLGGETGEQYF
TRBD1	TRBV28	NA	TRBJ1-4	CASSSAGQGNEKLFF
NA	TRBV7-9	once	TRBJ2-1	CASRRDRGLSGRGLNEQFF
TRBD1	TRBV28	NA	TRBJ2-7	CASIPGQFYEQYF
NA	TRBV7-2	NA	TRBJ1-5	CASSWRHNSNQPQHF
NA	TRBV11-2	NA	TRBJ2-7	CASSLAPTDEQYF
TRBD1	TRBV15	NA	TRBJ1-2	CATSSTGTGYGYTF
TRBD1	TRBV5-1	NA	TRBJ2-4	CASSKLIRDSKNIQYF
TRBD1	TRBV28	few	TRBJ1-2	CASSYPAGGNYGYTF
TRBD1	TRBV18	once	TRBJ1-4	CASSPTGGEEKLFF
TRBD1	TRBV4-2	NA	TRBJ2-3	CASSLPDRGGDSSTDTQYF
NA	TRBV28	NA	TRBJ1-3	CASSLLAGMGNTIYF
NA	TRBV11-2	many	TRBJ2-7	CASSEPGLTYEQYF